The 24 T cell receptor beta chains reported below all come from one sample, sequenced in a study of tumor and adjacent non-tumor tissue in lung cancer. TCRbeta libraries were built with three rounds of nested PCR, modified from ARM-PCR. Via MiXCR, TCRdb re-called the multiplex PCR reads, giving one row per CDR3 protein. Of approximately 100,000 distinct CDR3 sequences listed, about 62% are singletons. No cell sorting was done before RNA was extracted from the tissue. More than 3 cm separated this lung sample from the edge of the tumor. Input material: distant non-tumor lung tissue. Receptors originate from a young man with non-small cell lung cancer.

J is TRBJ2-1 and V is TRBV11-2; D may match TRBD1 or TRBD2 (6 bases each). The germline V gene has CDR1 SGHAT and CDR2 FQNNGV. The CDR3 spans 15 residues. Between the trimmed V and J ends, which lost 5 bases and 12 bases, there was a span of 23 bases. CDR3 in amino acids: CASSHVQWGAGGQFF. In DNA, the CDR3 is TGTGCCAGCAGCCATGTGCAATGGGGGGCCGGAGGGCAGTTCTTC.

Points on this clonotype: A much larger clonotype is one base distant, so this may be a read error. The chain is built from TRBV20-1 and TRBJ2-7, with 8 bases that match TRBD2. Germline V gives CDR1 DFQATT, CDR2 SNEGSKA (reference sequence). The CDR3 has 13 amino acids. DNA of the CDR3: TGCAGTACTAGTAGCGGGGATCACTACGAGCAGTACTTC. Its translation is CSTSSGDHYEQYF.

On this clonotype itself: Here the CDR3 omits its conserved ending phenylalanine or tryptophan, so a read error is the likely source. The CDR3 protein is CASMTSYRNQPQHL. In DNA, the CDR3 is TGTGCCAGCATGACCAGTTATAGGAATCAGCCCCAGCATCTT. The rearrangement joins TRBV12-3 or TRBV12-4 to TRBJ1-5; D is uncertain. V lost 7 bases, J lost 4 bases, and 14 bases lay in between. The CDR3 has 14 amino acids.

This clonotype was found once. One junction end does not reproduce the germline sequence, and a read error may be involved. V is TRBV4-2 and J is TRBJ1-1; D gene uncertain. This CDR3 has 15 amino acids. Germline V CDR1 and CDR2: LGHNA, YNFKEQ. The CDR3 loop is CANSQDVALFTEAFF. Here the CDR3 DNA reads TGTGCCAACAGCCAAGATGTCGCCCTTTTCACTGAAGCTTTCTTT.

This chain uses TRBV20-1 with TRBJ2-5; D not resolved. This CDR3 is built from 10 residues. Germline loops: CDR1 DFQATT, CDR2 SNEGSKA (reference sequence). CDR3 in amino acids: CGVLWETQYF. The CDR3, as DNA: TGCGGTGTCCTCTGGGAGACCCAGTACTTC.

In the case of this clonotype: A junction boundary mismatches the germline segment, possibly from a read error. Written as DNA, the CDR3 is TGTGCCAGCAGCTCAGGGGAAGGAGGAAGCACCATATATTTT. This encodes CASSSGEGGSTIYF. V and J are TRBV6-1 and TRBJ1-3; D possibly corresponds to TRBD1 (6 bases). The germline CDR1 and CDR2 sequences are MNHNS and SASEGT. This CDR3 is 14 amino acids long.

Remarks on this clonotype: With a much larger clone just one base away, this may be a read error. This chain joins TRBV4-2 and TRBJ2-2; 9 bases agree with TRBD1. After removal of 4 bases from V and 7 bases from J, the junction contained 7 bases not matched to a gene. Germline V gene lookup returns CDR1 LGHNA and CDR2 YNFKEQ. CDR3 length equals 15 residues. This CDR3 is CASSLGQGGVGELFF. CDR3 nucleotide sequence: TGTGCCAGCAGCCTGGGACAGGGTGGTGTCGGGGAGCTGTTTTTT.

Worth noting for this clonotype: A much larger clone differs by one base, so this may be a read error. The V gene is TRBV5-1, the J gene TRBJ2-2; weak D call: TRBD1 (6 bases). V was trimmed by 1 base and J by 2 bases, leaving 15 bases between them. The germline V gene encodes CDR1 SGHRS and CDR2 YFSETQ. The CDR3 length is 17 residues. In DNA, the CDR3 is TGCGCCAGCAGCTTGACAGGGATGACCGCCAACACCGGGGAGCTGTTTTTT. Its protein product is CASSLTGMTANTGELFF.

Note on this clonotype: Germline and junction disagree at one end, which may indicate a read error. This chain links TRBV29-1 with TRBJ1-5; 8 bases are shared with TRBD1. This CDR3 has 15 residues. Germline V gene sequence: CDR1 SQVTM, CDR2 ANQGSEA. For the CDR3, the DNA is TGCAGCGTTGAAGTTGGGACAGGCGCGAATCTGCCCCAGCATTTT. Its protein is CSVEVGTGANLPQHF.

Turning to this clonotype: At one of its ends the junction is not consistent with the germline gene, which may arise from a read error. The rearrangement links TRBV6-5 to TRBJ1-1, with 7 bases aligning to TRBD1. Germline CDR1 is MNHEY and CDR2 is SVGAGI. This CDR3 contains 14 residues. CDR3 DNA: TGTGCCAGCAACTCGGGACAGAGGAACACCGAAGCTTTCTTT. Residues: CASNSGQRNTEAFF.

CDR3 amino acids: CASGTDSNQPQYF. The CDR3 DNA follows: TGTGCCAGCGGGACAGATAGCAATCAGCCCCAGTATTTT. The chain recombines TRBV11-2 with TRBJ1-5; the match to TRBD1 covers 7 bases. The end of the DNA is better explained by TRBJ2-3, so the J call may be wrong. Germline loops: CDR1 SGHAT, CDR2 FQNNGV. The CDR3 consists of 13 residues.

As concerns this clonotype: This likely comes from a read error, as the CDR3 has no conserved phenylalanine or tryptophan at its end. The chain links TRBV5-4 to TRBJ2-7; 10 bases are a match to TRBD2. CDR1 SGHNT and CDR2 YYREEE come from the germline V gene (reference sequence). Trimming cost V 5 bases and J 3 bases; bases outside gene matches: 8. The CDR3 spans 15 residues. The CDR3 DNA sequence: TGTGCCAGCAGTTCGCGAGCGGGAGGGAGCTACGAGCAGTACTCC. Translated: CASSSRAGGSYEQYS.

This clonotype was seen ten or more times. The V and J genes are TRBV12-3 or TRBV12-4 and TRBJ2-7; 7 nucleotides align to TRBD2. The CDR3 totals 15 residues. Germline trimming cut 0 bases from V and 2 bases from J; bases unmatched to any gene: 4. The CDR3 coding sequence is TGTGCCAGCAGTTTAGCGCTTGGGACTACCTACGAGCAGTACTTC. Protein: CASSLALGTTYEQYF.

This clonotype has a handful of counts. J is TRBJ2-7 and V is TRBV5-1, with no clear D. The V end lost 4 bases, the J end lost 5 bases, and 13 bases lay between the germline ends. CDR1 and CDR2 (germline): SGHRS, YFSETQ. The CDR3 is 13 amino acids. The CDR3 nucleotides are TGCGCCAGCAGCCGAAAGAGTTTAAACGAGCAGTACTTC. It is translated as CASSRKSLNEQYF.

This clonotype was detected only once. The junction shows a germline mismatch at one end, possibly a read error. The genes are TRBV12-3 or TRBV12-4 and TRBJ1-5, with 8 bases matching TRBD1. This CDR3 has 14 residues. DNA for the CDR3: TGCGCCAGCAGTGTGGGACAGGACTGGCAGCCCCAGCATTTT. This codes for CASSVGQDWQPQHF.

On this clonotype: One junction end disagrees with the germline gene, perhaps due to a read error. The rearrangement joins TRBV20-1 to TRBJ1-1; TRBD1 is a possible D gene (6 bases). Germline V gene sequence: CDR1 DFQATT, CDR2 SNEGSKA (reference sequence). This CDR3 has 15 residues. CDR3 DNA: TGCGGTGCTAGAGGAGGCAAGACAGGTAGCACTGAAGTTTTCTTT. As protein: CGARGGKTGSTEVFF.

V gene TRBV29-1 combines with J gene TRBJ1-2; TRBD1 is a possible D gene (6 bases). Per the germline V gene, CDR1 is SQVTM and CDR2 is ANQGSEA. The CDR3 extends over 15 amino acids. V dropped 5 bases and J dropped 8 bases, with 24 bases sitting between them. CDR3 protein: CSVNMAGVILGGYTF. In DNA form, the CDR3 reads TGCAGCGTTAATATGGCAGGGGTGATCCTGGGAGGCTACACCTTC.

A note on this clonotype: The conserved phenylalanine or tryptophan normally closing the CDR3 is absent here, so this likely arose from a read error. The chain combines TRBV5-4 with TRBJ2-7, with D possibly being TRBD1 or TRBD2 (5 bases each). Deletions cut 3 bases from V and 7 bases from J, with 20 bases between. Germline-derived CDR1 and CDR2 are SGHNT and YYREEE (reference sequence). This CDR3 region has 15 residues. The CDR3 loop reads CASSYGTSKNREQYL. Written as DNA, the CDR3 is TGTGCCAGCAGCTACGGGACCTCGAAGAACAGGGAGCAGTACCTC.

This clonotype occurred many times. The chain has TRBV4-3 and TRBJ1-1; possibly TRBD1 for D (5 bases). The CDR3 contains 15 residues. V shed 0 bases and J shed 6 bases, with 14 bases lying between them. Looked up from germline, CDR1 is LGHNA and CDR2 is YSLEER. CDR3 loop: CASSQEPGGRAEAFF. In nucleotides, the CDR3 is TGCGCCAGCAGCCAAGAGCCCGGGGGAAGGGCTGAAGCTTTCTTT.

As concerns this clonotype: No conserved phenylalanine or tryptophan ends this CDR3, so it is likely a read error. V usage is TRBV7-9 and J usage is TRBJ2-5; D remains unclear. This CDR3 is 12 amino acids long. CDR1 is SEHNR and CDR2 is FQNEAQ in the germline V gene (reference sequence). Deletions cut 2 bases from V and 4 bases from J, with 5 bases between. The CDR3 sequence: CASSLSTETQYV. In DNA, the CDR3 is TGTGCCAGCAGCTTAAGTACAGAGACCCAGTACGTC.

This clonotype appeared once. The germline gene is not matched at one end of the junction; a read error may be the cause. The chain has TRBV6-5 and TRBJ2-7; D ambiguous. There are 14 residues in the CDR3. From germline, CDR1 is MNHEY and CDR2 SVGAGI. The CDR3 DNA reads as TGTGCCAGTAGTTACGGTGGGAACACCTACAAGCAGTACTTC. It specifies CASSYGGNTYKQYF.

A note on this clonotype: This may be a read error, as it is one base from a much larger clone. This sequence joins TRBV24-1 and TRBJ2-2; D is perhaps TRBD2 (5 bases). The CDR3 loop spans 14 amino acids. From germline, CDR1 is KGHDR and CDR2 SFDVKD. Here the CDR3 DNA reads TGTGCCACCAGGGCAAGCGCGAACACCGGGGAGCCGTTTTTT. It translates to CATRASANTGEPFF.

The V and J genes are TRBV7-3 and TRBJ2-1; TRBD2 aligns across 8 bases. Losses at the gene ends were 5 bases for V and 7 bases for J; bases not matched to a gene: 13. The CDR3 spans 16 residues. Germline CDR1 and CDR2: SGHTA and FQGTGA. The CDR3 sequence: CASSRGGLGGINEQFF. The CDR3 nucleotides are TGTGCCAGCAGCCGAGGGGGACTAGGGGGAATAAATGAGCAGTTCTTC.

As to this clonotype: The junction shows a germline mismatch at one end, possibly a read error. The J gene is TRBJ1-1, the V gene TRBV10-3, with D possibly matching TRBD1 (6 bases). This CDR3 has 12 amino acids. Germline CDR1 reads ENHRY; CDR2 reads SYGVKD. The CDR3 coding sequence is TGTGCCATCGCGGGGTGGGACACTGAAGCTTACTTT. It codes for CAIAGWDTEAYF.